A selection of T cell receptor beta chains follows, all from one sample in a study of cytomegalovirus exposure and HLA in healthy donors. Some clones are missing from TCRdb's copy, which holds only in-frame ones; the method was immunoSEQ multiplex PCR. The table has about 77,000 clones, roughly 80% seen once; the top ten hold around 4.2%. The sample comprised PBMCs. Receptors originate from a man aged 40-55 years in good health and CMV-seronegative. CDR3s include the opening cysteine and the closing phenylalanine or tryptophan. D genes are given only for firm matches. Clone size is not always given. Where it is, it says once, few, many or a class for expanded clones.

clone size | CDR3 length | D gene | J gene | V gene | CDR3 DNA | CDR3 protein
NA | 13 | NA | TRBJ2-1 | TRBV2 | TGTGCCAGCAGCCTAACGGAGAGGGTTGAGCAGTTCTTC | CASSLTERVEQFF
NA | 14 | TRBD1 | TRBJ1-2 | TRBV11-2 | TGTGCCAGCAGCTTTGCCGGGACAGAGTATGGCTACACCTTC | CASSFAGTEYGYTF
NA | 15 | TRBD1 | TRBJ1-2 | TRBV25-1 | TGTGCCAGCAGGCTTACGGACAGGGGTGAGAGTGGCTACACCTTC | CASRLTDRGESGYTF
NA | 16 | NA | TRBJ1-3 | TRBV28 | TGTGCCAGCAGTTTAAAAGGGGGATCCCTCGGAAACACCATATATTTT | CASSLKGGSLGNTIYF
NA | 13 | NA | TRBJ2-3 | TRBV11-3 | TGTGCCAGCAGCTTTTTAGAGACAGATACGCAGTATTTT | CASSFLETDTQYF
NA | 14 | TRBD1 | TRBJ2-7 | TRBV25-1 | TGTGTCAGCAGTGATAGGGGACAGTTCCACGAGCAGTACTTC | CVSSDRGQFHEQYF
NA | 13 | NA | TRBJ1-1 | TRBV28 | TGTGCCAGCAAGATAACAGGGCCCACTGAAGCTTTCTTT | CASKITGPTEAFF
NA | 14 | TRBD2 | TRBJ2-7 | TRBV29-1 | TGCAGCGTTGCGACTAGCGGGAGCTCCTACGAGCAGTACTTC | CSVATSGSSYEQYF
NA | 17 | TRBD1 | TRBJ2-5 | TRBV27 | TGTGCCAGCAGTTTTTTCGGAAAGGGGGCTCCACAAGAGACCCAGTACTTC | CASSFFGKGAPQETQYF
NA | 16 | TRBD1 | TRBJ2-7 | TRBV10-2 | TGCGCCAGCAGTATCTCGCGGGGACAGGGACCCTACGAGCAGTACTTC | CASSISRGQGPYEQYF
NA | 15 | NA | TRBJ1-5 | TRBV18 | TGTGCCAGCTCACCCGCGGGTATCGCCAATCAGCCCCAGCATTTT | CASSPAGIANQPQHF
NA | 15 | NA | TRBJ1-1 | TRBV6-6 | TGTGCCAGCAGTTCCGACAGGTTCATGAACACTGAAGCTTTCTTT | CASSSDRFMNTEAFF
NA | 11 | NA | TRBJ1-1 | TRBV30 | TGTGCCTCTACAGCTCTCACTGAAGCTTTCTTT | CASTALTEAFF
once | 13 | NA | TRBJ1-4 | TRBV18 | TGTGCCAGCTCACCGGAGCTCGGTGAAAAACTGTTTTTT | CASSPELGEKLFF
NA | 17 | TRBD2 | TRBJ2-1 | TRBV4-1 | TGCGCCAGCAGCCAAGAGTGGCTAGCGGGGGTGGTGAATGAGCAGTTCTTC | CASSQEWLAGVVNEQFF
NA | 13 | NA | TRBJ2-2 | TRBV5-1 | TGCGCCAGCAGCTTGGAGGGGGAAGGGGAGCTGTTTTTT | CASSLEGEGELFF
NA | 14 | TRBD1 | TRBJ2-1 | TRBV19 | TGTGCCACCAGGGGGGACAGGTCCTACAATGAGCAGTTCTTC | CATRGDRSYNEQFF
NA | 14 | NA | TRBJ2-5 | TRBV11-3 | TGTGCCAGCAGCTCCGACCGGAGGCGGGAGACCCAGTACTTC | CASSSDRRRETQYF
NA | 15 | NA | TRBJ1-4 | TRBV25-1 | TGTGCCAGCAGTGAATTTCGAGGGGGTGGTGAAAAACTGTTTTTT | CASSEFRGGGEKLFF
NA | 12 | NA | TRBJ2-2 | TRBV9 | TGTGCCAGCAGCGCAGGGGTCGGGGAGCTGTTTTTT | CASSAGVGELFF
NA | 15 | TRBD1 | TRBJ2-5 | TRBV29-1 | TGCAGCTTTTGCCTGCGGACAGGGGGCGATTTGGCCCAGTACTTC | CSFCLRTGGDLAQYF
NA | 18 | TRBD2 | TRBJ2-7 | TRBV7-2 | TGTGCCAGCAGCTTAACCCCACCCACTAGCGGGAGTTCTGGCGAGCAGTACTTC | CASSLTPPTSGSSGEQYF
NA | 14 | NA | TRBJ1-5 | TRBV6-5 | TGTGCCAGCAGGCCGGGACTTACAAATCAGCCCCAGCATTTT | CASRPGLTNQPQHF
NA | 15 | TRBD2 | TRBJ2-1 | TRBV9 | TGTGCCAGCAGCGTAGGGAATAGCGGGAGTGGTGAGCAGTTCTTC | CASSVGNSGSGEQFF
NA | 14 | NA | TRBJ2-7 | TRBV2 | TGTGCCAGCAGTCAGCTAGCGCCCTCCTACGAGCAGTACTTC | CASSQLAPSYEQYF
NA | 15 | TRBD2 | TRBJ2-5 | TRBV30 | TGTGCCTGGAGTGTGGGAGCGGGATCCCAAGAGACCCAGTACTTC | CAWSVGAGSQETQYF
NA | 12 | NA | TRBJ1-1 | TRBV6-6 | TGTGCCAGCAGTTACTCGAGGTCCGAAGCTTTCTTT | CASSYSRSEAFF
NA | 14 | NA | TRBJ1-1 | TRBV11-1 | TGTGCCAGCAGCAGTTACCTGGGGGGTTCCGAAGCTTTCTTT | CASSSYLGGSEAFF
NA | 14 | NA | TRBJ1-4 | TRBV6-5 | TGTGCCAGCAGTTACAACAGGGTGAATGAAAAACTGTTTTTT | CASSYNRVNEKLFF
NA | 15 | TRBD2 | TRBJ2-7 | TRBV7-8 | TGTGCCAGCAGCTTAGGTAGAGCGGGAACCTACGAGCAGTACTTC | CASSLGRAGTYEQYF
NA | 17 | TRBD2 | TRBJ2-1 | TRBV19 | TGTGCCAGTAGCTCGGGACTAGCGGGAGACGACAACAATGAGCAGTTCTTC | CASSSGLAGDDNNEQFF
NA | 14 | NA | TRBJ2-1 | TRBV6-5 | TGTGCCAGCAGTCTTAGTGGCTCCTACAATGAGCAGTTCTTC | CASSLSGSYNEQFF
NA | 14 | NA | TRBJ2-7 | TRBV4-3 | TGCGCCAGCAGCCAGGGATGGACTTCCTACGAGCAGTACTTC | CASSQGWTSYEQYF
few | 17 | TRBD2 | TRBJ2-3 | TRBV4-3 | TGCGCCAGCAGCCAATTTCGAGTAGCGGGAGGTGTAGATACGCAGTATTTT | CASSQFRVAGGVDTQYF
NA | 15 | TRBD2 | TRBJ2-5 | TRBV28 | TGTGCCAGCAGTCCCGGACTAGCGGGCCAAGAGACCCAGTACTTC | CASSPGLAGQETQYF
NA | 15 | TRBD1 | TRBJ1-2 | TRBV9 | TGTGCCAGCAGCGCTGGGACAGGGACTAACTATGGCTACACCTTC | CASSAGTGTNYGYTF
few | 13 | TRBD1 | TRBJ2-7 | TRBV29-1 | TGCAGCCCCAAACCCAGGGGGCTGGTCGAGCAGTACTTC | CSPKPRGLVEQYF
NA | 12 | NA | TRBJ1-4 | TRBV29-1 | TGCAGCGGGTTGGGCGGGGGTGAAAAACTGTTTTTT | CSGLGGGEKLFF
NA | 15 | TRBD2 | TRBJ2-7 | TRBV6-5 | TGTGCCAGCAGGGGGGGACTAGCGGGAATCTACGAGCAGTACTTC | CASRGGLAGIYEQYF
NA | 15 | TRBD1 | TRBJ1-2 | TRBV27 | TGTGCCAGCAGTGGTCGGGGACAGCCTAACTATGGCTACACCTTC | CASSGRGQPNYGYTF